Shown below are 6 T cell receptor beta chains from a single sample sequenced in a study of T cells in Graves' hyperthyroidism and ophthalmopathy. From RNA transcripts, TCR beta CDR3 regions were amplified. The HTBI primer set drove a first-round RT-PCR of the TCR CDR3. MiXCR, applied by TCRdb to the multiplex PCR reads, yields one record per CDR3 protein. The table records 640,000 or so distinct CDR3 sequences, more than 13% of them present only once. The sequenced sample consisted of blood. Receptor source: a woman younger than 30 with Graves' ophthalmopathy.

This clonotype was seen many times. This chain connects TRBV11-2 to TRBJ2-2, with 10 positions matching TRBD2. The CDR3 covers 15 residues. With 7 bases clipped from V and 1 base from J, the junction kept 3 bases outside the gene matches. Germline assignment: CDR1 SGHAT and CDR2 FQNNGV. The CDR3 nucleotides are TGTGCCAGCACCCGGACTAGCGGGAACACCGGGGAGCTGTTTTTT. Protein sequence: CASTRTSGNTGELFF.

This clonotype came up many times. The chain couples TRBV12-3 or TRBV12-4 to TRBJ2-1; D is ambiguous. The CDR3 spans 14 residues. Deletions cut 4 bases from V and 4 bases from J, with 11 bases between. The CDR3 loop reads CASSSGSQYNEQFF. The CDR3 DNA reads TGTGCCAGCAGTTCAGGAAGTCAATACAATGAGCAGTTCTTC.

The chain has TRBV11-3 and TRBJ2-1; TRBD1 aligns across 7 bases. The V segment lost 5 bases and the J segment 4 bases; nucleotides outside the gene matches: 8. The CDR3 spans 15 residues. The germline V gene has CDR1 SGHNT and CDR2 YENEEA. The CDR3 coding sequence is TGTGCCAGCAGCCTCCGGGACAGCGGATACAATGAGCAGTTCTTC. Its translation is CASSLRDSGYNEQFF.

This clonotype has at least ten counts. The V and J genes are TRBV27 and TRBJ2-1; 9 bases are shared with TRBD1. Trimming at V came to 4 bases and at J to 7 bases, leaving 5 bases not matched to a gene. This CDR3 region has 14 residues. Looked up from germline, CDR1 is MNHEY and CDR2 is SMNVEV (reference sequence). The CDR3 sequence is CASSSQGQGNEQFF. In nucleotides, the CDR3 is TGTGCCAGCAGTTCTCAAGGACAGGGGAATGAGCAGTTCTTC.

This clonotype was counted ten times or more. The V call is TRBV28, the J call TRBJ2-5; 12 positions agree with TRBD2. CDR3 size: 17 residues. CDR1 and CDR2 (germline): MDHEN, SYDVKM. After removal of 6 bases from V and 3 bases from J, the junction contained 11 bases not matched to a gene. Written as DNA, the CDR3 is TGTGCCAGCAGACCTAGCGGGAGGGGCGTGCGTAAAGAGACCCAGTACTTC. Translation gives CASRPSGRGVRKETQYF.

This clonotype was seen repeatedly, ten times or more. The chain has TRBV12-3 or TRBV12-4 and TRBJ2-2; 8 positions agree with TRBD2. This CDR3 has 14 amino acids. Losses at the gene ends were 6 bases for V and 7 bases for J; bases not matched to a gene: 7. The CDR3 nucleotides read TGTGCCAGCAGGCAGCGGGAGACTAACGGGGAGCTGTTTTTT. Translating gives CASRQRETNGELFF.